This T cell receptor (beta chain) was identified in a study of T cell responses to AZD1222 COVID-19 vaccine. The repertoire was sequenced with immunoSEQ multiplex PCR; TCRdb's copy has only in-frame clones and lacks some. The sample yields tens of thousands of clones, less than 95% seen once. Findings and limits, study-wide: Targets within unmutated variant regions were reportedly found for nearly half of spike-specific TCRs. Regions 160-218 and 743-854 held dominance among vaccine-associated CD4 TCRs, which spanned spike.

A remark on this clone: Its antigen is still unknown.

The sequenced sample was peripheral blood, obtained 28 days after the second AZD1222 dose. The receptor's source is an adult who received the AZD1222 COVID-19 vaccine.

CDR3 in amino acids: CASSLERVGFQYF. In DNA, the CDR3 is TGTGCCAGCAGCTTAGAACGGGTGGGATTCCAGTACTTC. V gene TRBV11-2 combines with J gene TRBJ2-4; D gene unclear. The germline gives CDR1 SGHAT, CDR2 FQNNGV. The ends were cut back, 0 bases at V and 13 bases at J, with 13 bases in the middle. This CDR3 spans 13 amino acids.